Reported below is one T cell receptor beta chain. The antigen remains unidentified. This sample stems from a study of Tregs in tolerant kidney transplant recipients. Study context: Mixed chimerism was transient after nonmyeloablative marrow transplants from related graft donors. The study's findings and limits: Donor-specific Treg expansion exceeded global Treg expansion in tolerant patients, suggesting antigen drive. No direct test of biological reproducibility was done here. Findings come from small patient numbers and require larger validation.

This CDR3 is 17 amino acids long. Germline CDR1 reads SGHDT; CDR2 reads YYEEEE. The V segment lost 0 bases and the J segment 7 bases; nucleotides outside the gene matches: 10. This table comes from immunoSEQ multiplex PCR, and its TCRdb copy is limited to in-frame clones, with some not included. This sample has about 73,000 clones, with around 90% found just once. This chain links TRBV5-6 with TRBJ2-2; 9 nucleotides match TRBD2. Specimen: Tregs from blood, collected before the transplant. The TCR originated in a human donor who received a combined kidney and bone marrow transplant. This CDR3 is CASSLVAGTSFFGELFF. The DNA for the CDR3 is TGTGCCAGCAGCTTGGTAGCCGGGACTAGCTTTTTCGGGGAGCTGTTTTTT.